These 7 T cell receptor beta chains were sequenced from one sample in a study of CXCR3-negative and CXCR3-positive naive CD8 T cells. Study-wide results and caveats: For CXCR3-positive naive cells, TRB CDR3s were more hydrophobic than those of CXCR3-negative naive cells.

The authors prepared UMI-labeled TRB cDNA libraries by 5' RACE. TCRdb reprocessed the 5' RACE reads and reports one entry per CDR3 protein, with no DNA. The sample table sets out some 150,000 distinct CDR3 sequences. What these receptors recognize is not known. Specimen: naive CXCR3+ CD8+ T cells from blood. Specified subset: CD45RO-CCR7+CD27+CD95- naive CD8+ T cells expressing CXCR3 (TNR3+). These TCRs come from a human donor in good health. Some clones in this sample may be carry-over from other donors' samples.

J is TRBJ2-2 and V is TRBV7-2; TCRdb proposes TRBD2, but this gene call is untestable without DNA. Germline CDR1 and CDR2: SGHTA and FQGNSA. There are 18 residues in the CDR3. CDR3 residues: CASSGIAGDVPPTGELFF.

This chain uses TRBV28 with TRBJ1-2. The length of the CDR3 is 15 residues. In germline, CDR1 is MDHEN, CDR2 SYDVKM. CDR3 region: CASSFHTNSNYGYTF.

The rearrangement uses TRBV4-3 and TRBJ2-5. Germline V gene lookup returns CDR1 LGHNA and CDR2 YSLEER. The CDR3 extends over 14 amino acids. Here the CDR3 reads CASSAGRLQETQYF.

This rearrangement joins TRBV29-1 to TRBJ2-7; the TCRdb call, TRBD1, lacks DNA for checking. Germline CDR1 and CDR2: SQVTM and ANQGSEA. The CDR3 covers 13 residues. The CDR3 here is CSVVRGFPYEQYF.

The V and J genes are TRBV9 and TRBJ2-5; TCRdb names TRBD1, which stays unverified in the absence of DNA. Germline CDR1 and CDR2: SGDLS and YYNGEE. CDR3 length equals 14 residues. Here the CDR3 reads CASSVGGGRETQYF.

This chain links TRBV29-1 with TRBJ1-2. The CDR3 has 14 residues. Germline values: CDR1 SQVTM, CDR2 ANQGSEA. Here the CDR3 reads CSVESGSDNYGYTF.

CDR3 sequence reads: CASRGRAGGQDTQYF. The rearrangement joins TRBV9 to TRBJ2-3; TCRdb lists TRBD1, though no DNA is available to test this call. Germline lookup yields CDR1 SGDLS and CDR2 YYNGEE. The CDR3 loop spans 15 amino acids.